This T cell receptor beta chain was profiled in a study of blood T cell repertoires in COVID-19. Across the whole study: There were acute and convalescent COVID-19 samples, and they came from the United States, Italy and Spain.

Clones were sequenced by immunoSEQ multiplex PCR, and TCRdb holds only the in-frame ones, with some missing. This table holds about 99,000 clones, over 85% found once. The CDR3 runs 16 residues. The ends were cut back, 2 bases at V and 0 bases at J, with 15 bases in the middle. The germline CDR1 and CDR2 sequences are SGHNT and YYREEE (reference sequence). The sequence was collected from a woman aged 80 or over in a cohort sampled during active COVID-19. The chain carries TRBV5-4 and TRBJ2-7; D perhaps matches TRBD1 (7 bases). The sequenced sample consisted of peripheral blood. CDR3 loop: CASSFSVQGGSYEQYF. CDR3 nucleotides: TGTGCCAGCAGCTTTTCCGTCCAGGGGGGCTCCTACGAGCAGTACTTC.